This T cell receptor (beta chain) was found in a study of vaccination and CD4 T cells after COVID-19. Overall study context: The stimulus for the cells was overlapping spike peptides derived from SARS-CoV-2, HCoV-NL63, HCoV-OC43 and HCoV-229E. Study conclusions and caveats: Looking at convalescent patients, 304 of their 307 vaccine-specific clones were spike mono-reactive.

The Oncomine TCR Beta short-read assay was applied to DNA of cultured CD4+ T cells. TCRdb re-called the PCR reads with MiXCR, one entry per CDR3 protein. The sample shows approximately 18,000 distinct CDR3 sequences, about 80% of them seen only once. With respect to this clonotype: Its specificity is not known.

As for treatment: roughly 11-day PBMC culture with coronavirus spike peptide pools or control peptides (ViraFEST assay). For ViraFEST, peptide pools expanded antigen-specific T cells, after which the TCRs were sequenced. The CDR3 contains 14 residues. V shed 6 bases, J shed 7 bases, and the junction held 3 bases outside the gene matches. Per germline, CDR1 LNHDA and CDR2 SQIVND (reference sequence). V usage is TRBV19 and J usage is TRBJ1-6; 10 nucleotides line up with TRBD1. The sample here was CD4+ T cells from blood, cultured in vitro, taken after SARS-CoV-2 vaccination. The sequence came from a human donor who received a COVID-19 vaccine. CDR3: CASSGTGENSPLHF. In DNA form, the CDR3 reads TGTGCCAGTAGCGGGACAGGGGAGAATTCACCCCTCCACTTT.